The present TCR beta chain was sequenced within a study of blood T cell repertoires in COVID-19. Assay used: immunoSEQ multiplex PCR; TCRdb lists only in-frame clones, some missing. Of around 150,000 clones listed, roughly three quarters are singletons. The germline gives CDR1 ENHRY, CDR2 SYGVKD. The CDR3 runs to 15 residues. V dropped 3 bases and J dropped 4; count of bases not matched to a gene: 4. The specimen sequenced was peripheral blood. V and J are TRBV10-3 and TRBJ2-7; 12 positions agree with TRBD2. This receptor was obtained from a man in his sixties with acute or convalescent COVID-19. The CDR3 region is CAISDTSGRPYEQYF. CDR3 in DNA: TGTGCCATCAGTGATACTAGCGGGAGGCCGTACGAGCAGTACTTC.